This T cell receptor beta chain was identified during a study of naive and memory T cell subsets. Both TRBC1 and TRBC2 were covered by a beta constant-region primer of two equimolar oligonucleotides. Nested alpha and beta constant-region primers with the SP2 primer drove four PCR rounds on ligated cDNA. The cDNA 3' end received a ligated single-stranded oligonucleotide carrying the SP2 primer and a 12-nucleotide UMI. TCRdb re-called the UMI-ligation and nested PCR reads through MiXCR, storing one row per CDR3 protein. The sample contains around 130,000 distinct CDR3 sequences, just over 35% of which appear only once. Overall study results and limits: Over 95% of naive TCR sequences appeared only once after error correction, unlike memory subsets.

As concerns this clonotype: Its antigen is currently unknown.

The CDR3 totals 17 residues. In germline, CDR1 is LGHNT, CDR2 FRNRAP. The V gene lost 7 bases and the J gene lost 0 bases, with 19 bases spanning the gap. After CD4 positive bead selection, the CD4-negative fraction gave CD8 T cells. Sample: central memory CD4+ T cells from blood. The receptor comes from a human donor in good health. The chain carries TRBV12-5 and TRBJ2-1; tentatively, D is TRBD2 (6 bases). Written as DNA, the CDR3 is TGTGCTAGTGCCGGTATTGGCGGGAAGAGCTCCTACAATGAGCAGTTCTTC. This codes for CASAGIGGKSSYNEQFF.